The clone carrying this T cell receptor (beta chain) was observed many times. Per germline, CDR1 MDHEN and CDR2 SYDVKM. This CDR3 has 13 residues. Trimming left V 8 bases short and J 6 bases short, with 16 bases between. Primed by a sample-barcoded 5' primer and a J-beta primer mix, a second PCR proceeded for roughly 6 to 12 cycles. TCRdb re-derived calls from the 5' RACE reads in MiXCR, one entry per CDR3 protein. The sample lists 540,000 or so distinct CDR3 sequences, less than 25% occurring once. The entry originates in a study of blood T cells in healthy people across ages. This same sample was also part of a study on T cells of mothers and their children. That paper notes: Mothers gave over 8.5 million TCR beta CDR3 reads each, and children several million each.

V usage is TRBV28 and J usage is TRBJ2-5, with D perhaps TRBD1 (5 bases). Sequencing input: blood. The TCR comes from a boy between 10 and 17 years old in good health. The CDR3 coding sequence is TGTGCCAGCTCACGGTCTGGGGCGCAGACCCAGTACTTC. This translates into CASSRSGAQTQYF. Supplemented by reference TRBV28 and TRBJ2-5, the full variable domain reads DVKVTQSSRYLVKRTGEKVFLECVQDMDHENMFWYRQDPGLGLRLIYFSYDVKMKEKGDIPEGYSVSREKKERFSLILESASTNQTSMYLCASSRSGAQTQYFGPGTRLLVL.